The source of this T cell receptor beta chain is a study of control samples from healthy donors and cancer patients. Germline assignment: CDR1 SGHDN and CDR2 FVKESK. The CDR3 has 17 residues. The trim removed 5 bases at V and 0 bases at J, leaving 10 bases unmatched. Assay: immunoSEQ multiplex PCR; the TCRdb copy retains only in-frame clones and omits some. The table lists about 98,000 clones, 82% of them singletons. Sequencing was performed on blood. The receptor's source is a man in his 60s in good health. The chain uses TRBV14 and TRBJ1-3; TRBD1 matches at 7 bases. In nucleotides, the CDR3 is TGTGCCAGCAGCAAGCCTGGACAGGCCGGCTCTGGAAACACCATATATTTT. This codes for CASSKPGQAGSGNTIYF.